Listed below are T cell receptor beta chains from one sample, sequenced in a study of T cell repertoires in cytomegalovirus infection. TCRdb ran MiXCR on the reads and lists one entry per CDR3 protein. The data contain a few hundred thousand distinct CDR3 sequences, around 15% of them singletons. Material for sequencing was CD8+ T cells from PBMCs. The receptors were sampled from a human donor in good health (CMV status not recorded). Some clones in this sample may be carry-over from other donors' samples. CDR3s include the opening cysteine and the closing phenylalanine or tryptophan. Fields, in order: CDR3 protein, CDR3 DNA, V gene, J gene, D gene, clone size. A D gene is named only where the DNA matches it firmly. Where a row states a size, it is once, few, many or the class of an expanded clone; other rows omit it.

CDR3: CASSIAAVNTEAFF
DNA: TGTGCCAGTAGTATAGCGGCGGTGAACACTGAAGCTTTCTTT
V: TRBV19
J: TRBJ1-1
D: .
size: .

CDR3: CASSQDLGGSGNTIYF
DNA: TGTGCCAGCAGCCAAGATTTGGGGGGCTCTGGAAACACCATATATTTT
V: TRBV3-1
J: TRBJ1-3
D: .
size: .

CDR3: CASSVEGGNTEAFF
DNA: TGTGCCAGCAGCGTGGAGGGTGGAAACACTGAAGCTTTCTTT
V: TRBV9
J: TRBJ1-1
D: .
size: .

CDR3: CASRMGGQETQYF
DNA: TGTGCCAGCCGCATGGGGGGACAAGAGACCCAGTACTTC
V: TRBV2
J: TRBJ2-5
D: .
size: .

CDR3: CASSFGSVGRGHADTQYF
DNA: TGTGCCAGCAGTTTCGGCTCGGTAGGCAGGGGGCACGCAGATACGCAGTATTTT
V: TRBV28
J: TRBJ2-3
D: TRBD1
size: few

CDR3: CASSLSGSTNYGYTF
DNA: TGTGCCAGCAGCTTATCCGGTTCAACTAACTATGGCTACACCTTC
V: TRBV5-6
J: TRBJ1-2
D: .
size: few

CDR3: CASSSYPDRGPPPLNYGYTF
DNA: TGTGCCAGCAGCTCGTACCCGGACAGGGGGCCACCCCCTCTTAACTATGGCTACACCTTC
V: TRBV7-8
J: TRBJ1-2
D: TRBD1
size: many

CDR3: CSARDFPAGDWKETQYF
DNA: TGCAGTGCTAGAGATTTCCCAGCGGGGGACTGGAAAGAGACCCAGTACTTC
V: TRBV20-1
J: TRBJ2-5
D: TRBD2
size: .

CDR3: CASRAVGTGELFF
DNA: TGTGCCAGCAGAGCAGTTGGCACCGGGGAGCTGTTTTTT
V: TRBV6-1
J: TRBJ2-2
D: .
size: .

CDR3: CASSLARVNTEAFF
DNA: TGTGCCAGCAGCTTGGCCAGGGTGAACACTGAAGCTTTCTTT
V: TRBV7-2
J: TRBJ1-1
D: .
size: many

CDR3: CSARDGTSGDHNEQFF
DNA: TGCAGTGCTAGAGATGGGACTAGCGGGGACCACAATGAGCAGTTCTTC
V: TRBV20-1
J: TRBJ2-1
D: TRBD2
size: few

CDR3: CASSYSHSYEQYF
DNA: TGTGCCAGCAGTTACTCACACTCCTACGAGCAGTACTTC
V: TRBV6-5
J: TRBJ2-7
D: .
size: .

CDR3: CASSLAGQYVNTEAFF
DNA: TGTGCCAGCAGCTTGGCTGGACAGTATGTCAACACTGAAGCTTTCTTT
V: TRBV5-6
J: TRBJ1-1
D: .
size: few

CDR3: CAISEPGNTEAFF
DNA: TGTGCCATCAGTGAGCCGGGGAACACTGAAGCTTTCTTT
V: TRBV10-3
J: TRBJ1-1
D: .
size: few

CDR3: CSVGTGTFYEQYF
DNA: TGCAGCGTTGGGACAGGGACGTTCTACGAGCAGTACTTC
V: TRBV29-1
J: TRBJ2-7
D: TRBD1
size: .

CDR3: CASSQVGANYGYTF
DNA: TGCGCCAGCAGCCAAGTGGGGGCCAACTATGGCTACACCTTC
V: TRBV4-1
J: TRBJ1-2
D: .
size: many

CDR3: CASSTSGTFNTGELFF
DNA: TGCGCCAGCAGCACGTCCGGGACATTTAACACCGGGGAGCTGTTTTTT
V: TRBV5-1
J: TRBJ2-2
D: .
size: .

CDR3: CASSLKGARFYGYTF
DNA: TGTGCCAGCAGCTTAAAGGGGGCGCGATTCTATGGCTACACCTTC
V: TRBV7-2
J: TRBJ1-2
D: TRBD1
size: many

CDR3: CASSTTDSRDTQYF
DNA: TGTGCCAGCAGTACTACTGACAGTCGAGATACGCAGTATTTT
V: TRBV12-3/TRBV12-4
J: TRBJ2-3
D: .
size: few

CDR3: CASSHDPGLRGHGYTF
DNA: TGTGCCAGCAGTCACGACCCCGGACTCAGAGGCCATGGCTACACCTTC
V: TRBV6-2/TRBV6-3
J: TRBJ1-2
D: .
size: .

CDR3: CASSARTGIMYNEQFF
DNA: TGTGCCAGCAGCGCGCGGACAGGGATTATGTACAATGAGCAGTTCTTC
V: TRBV9
J: TRBJ2-1
D: TRBD1
size: .

CDR3: CASTSENYGYTF
DNA: TGTGCCAGCACGTCGGAAAACTATGGCTACACCTTC
V: TRBV28
J: TRBJ1-2
D: .
size: .

CDR3: CASSLPGGNNEQFF
DNA: TGTGCCAGCAGTTTGCCGGGGGGTAACAATGAGCAGTTCTTC
V: TRBV12-3/TRBV12-4
J: TRBJ2-1
D: TRBD2
size: .